The rows below give T cell receptor beta chains drawn from one sample of a study of cytomegalovirus exposure and HLA in healthy donors. Produced via immunoSEQ multiplex PCR; TCRdb's table is partial and in-frame only. The data show about 140,000 clones, with roughly 73% seen just once and around 15% held by the top ten. The specimen was PBMCs. The receptors come from a human donor in good health. Each CDR3 is given with its conserved first and last residue. D genes are given only for firm matches. Clone size appears in some rows only: once, few, many, or a class for an expanded clone.

NA,TRBV19,NA,TRBJ2-7,TGTGCCAGTAGTATTGGGGGACTCTACGAGCAGTACTTC,CASSIGGLYEQYF
once,TRBV4-2,TRBD2,TRBJ2-1,TGTGCCAGCAGCCACGGGGGGAATGAGCAGTTCTTC,CASSHGGNEQFF
NA,TRBV6-4,NA,TRBJ2-2,TGTGCCAGCAGCCCCACGACTAGGGAGAACACCGGGGAGCTGTTTTTT,CASSPTTRENTGELFF
NA,TRBV29-1,NA,TRBJ2-1,TGCAGCGTTGTAGTGGACTACGGAAACAATGAGCAGTTCTTC,CSVVVDYGNNEQFF
NA,TRBV25-1,NA,TRBJ2-7,TGTGCCAGCAGTGATGCGACCTACGAGCAGTACTTC,CASSDATYEQYF
NA,TRBV4-2,TRBD2,TRBJ2-7,TGTGCCAGCAGCCTCCGGACTAGCGGGGGGGCCTACGAGCAGTACTTC,CASSLRTSGGAYEQYF
few,TRBV5-1,NA,TRBJ1-1,TGCGCCAGCAGCTTGGACCCTGTAACAGGGATCACTGAAGCTTTCTTT,CASSLDPVTGITEAFF
NA,TRBV27,NA,TRBJ1-1,TGTGCCAGCAGTTTATCTTTCAGATTGCAAACTGAAGCTTTCTTT,CASSLSFRLQTEAFF
few,TRBV10-3,NA,TRBJ1-4,TGTGCCATCAGTGAGAACGGTGAAAAACTGTTTTTT,CAISENGEKLFF
NA,TRBV4-1,TRBD2,TRBJ2-1,TGCGCCAGCAGCCCCGAGGCAGCGGGAGTAGGTGAGCAGTTCTTC,CASSPEAAGVGEQFF
NA,TRBV7-7,TRBD1,TRBJ2-1,TGTGCTAGCAGCGCGAATTTACAGGGGAGCAATGAGCAGTTCTTC,CASSANLQGSNEQFF
once,TRBV6-6,NA,TRBJ1-1,TGTGCCAGCAGAGGCAGCGCGAACACTGAAGCTTTCTTT,CASRGSANTEAFF
NA,TRBV6-6,NA,TRBJ1-1,TGTGCCAGCAGTTACATTACAGGATCGAACACTGAAGCTTTCTTT,CASSYITGSNTEAFF
NA,TRBV4-1,NA,TRBJ1-5,TGCGCCAGCAGCTTCAGGGTAAATCAGCCCCAGCATTTT,CASSFRVNQPQHF
NA,TRBV18,TRBD1,TRBJ1-1,TGTGCCAGCTCACCCCGGACAGGGGTGAACACTGAAGCTTTCTTT,CASSPRTGVNTEAFF
NA,TRBV4-1,TRBD1,TRBJ1-1,TGCGCCAGCAGCCAAGTGGGGACAGGGACTGGAGCTTTCTTT,CASSQVGTGTGAFF
NA,TRBV7-2,NA,TRBJ2-1,TGTGCCAGCGGCTACCCCCTTCGGGAGCAGTTCTTC,CASGYPLREQFF
NA,TRBV2,TRBD2,TRBJ2-1,TGTGCCAGCAGTGAGGTAGCTAGCGGGAGTAGCTCCTACAATGAGCAGTTCTTC,CASSEVASGSSSYNEQFF
NA,TRBV19,TRBD2,TRBJ2-5,TGTGCCAGTAGTATTGCTAGCGGGGGGGCCGGAGAGACCCAGTACTTC,CASSIASGGAGETQYF
NA,TRBV19,NA,TRBJ1-5,TGTGCCAGTAGTATTAGCGGCAATCAGCCCCAGCATTTT,CASSISGNQPQHF
once,TRBV27,NA,TRBJ2-1,TGTGCCAGCAGTTTAGTTGAGGTCAGTGAGCAGTTCTTC,CASSLVEVSEQFF
NA,TRBV4-1,NA,TRBJ1-5,TGCGCCAGCAGCCAGAGCCGGTCCCCAAATCAGCCCCAGCATTTT,CASSQSRSPNQPQHF
NA,TRBV7-2,TRBD1,TRBJ1-2,TGTGCCAGCAGCCCCCCCGGGACAGGGCAAAGAGGTTACACCTTC,CASSPPGTGQRGYTF
NA,TRBV5-1,TRBD2,TRBJ2-3,TGCGCCACCTTAATTATAGCCAGCGGGGCTAGCACAGATACGCAGTATTTT,CATLIIASGASTDTQYF
NA,TRBV7-9,TRBD2,TRBJ2-7,TGTTCCAGCAGCGGCGGGACTAGCGGGAGGGCCCACGGCGAGCAGTACTTC,CSSSGGTSGRAHGEQYF
NA,TRBV25-1,TRBD1,TRBJ1-5,TGTGCCAGCAGTGAATCGGGGACAGCGATCAATCAGCCCCAGCATTTT,CASSESGTAINQPQHF
once,TRBV11-3,NA,TRBJ2-1,TGTGCCAGCAGCTCGTCTCGGACCGGCGATCGGGGTGAGCAGTTCTTC,CASSSSRTGDRGEQFF
NA,TRBV5-1,NA,TRBJ2-7,TGCGCCAGCAGCTTGGTGCCAGGGGACTCCTACGAGCAGTACTTC,CASSLVPGDSYEQYF
NA,TRBV10-1,NA,TRBJ1-2,TGCGCCAGCAGTAGAGAGACTAACTATGGCTACACCTTC,CASSRETNYGYTF
NA,TRBV4-2,NA,TRBJ1-2,TGTGCCAGCAGCCGCCCGGACAGTTTTGGTGGCTACACCTTC,CASSRPDSFGGYTF
NA,TRBV2,TRBD1,TRBJ2-1,TGTGCCAGCAGTGGGGACAGGGGGGACAATGAGCAGTTCTTC,CASSGDRGDNEQFF
once,TRBV5-1,NA,TRBJ2-3,TGCGCCAGCAGCTTGGTCAACGGGGAAACAGATACGCAGTATTTT,CASSLVNGETDTQYF
NA,TRBV28,NA,TRBJ1-2,TGTGCCAGCAGTTTAAGAAGGCTCAGGGAGGGCTATGGCTACACCTTC,CASSLRRLREGYGYTF
NA,TRBV9,TRBD2,TRBJ2-1,TGTGCCAGCAGCGCCTTAGCGTCCCCCCGCGGGGGGCTCTACAATGAGCAGTTCTTC,CASSALASPRGGLYNEQFF
NA,TRBV2,TRBD1,TRBJ1-1,TGTGCCAGCAGATTGACAGGGGGCGACAGCACTGAAGCTTTCTTT,CASRLTGGDSTEAFF
NA,TRBV6-1,NA,TRBJ1-5,TGTGCCAGCAGTGAAGTTAGAGAACAGCCCCAGCATTTT,CASSEVREQPQHF
few,TRBV4-1,TRBD1,TRBJ2-3,TGCGCCAGCAGCCGAACCTCGGACAGGGTCGTCGCAGATACGCAGTATTTT,CASSRTSDRVVADTQYF
few,TRBV7-3,NA,TRBJ1-6,TGTGCCAGCAGCTTAACGTCTTATTCACCCCTCCACTTT,CASSLTSYSPLHF
NA,TRBV7-8,NA,TRBJ1-1,TGTGCCAGCAGCCAAACTACAACACACGAGAACACTGAAGCTTTCTTT,CASSQTTTHENTEAFF
NA,TRBV2,NA,TRBJ2-3,TGTGCCAGCAGTGAGAGGCAGTACACAGATACGCAGTATTTT,CASSERQYTDTQYF
NA,TRBV15,TRBD2,TRBJ2-1,TGTGCCACCAGCAAGGCGGGAGAATCGTACAATGAGCAGTTCTTC,CATSKAGESYNEQFF
NA,TRBV5-6,TRBD1,TRBJ2-7,TGTGCCAGCAGCGGAACCGGGACAGGGAATTCCTACGAGCAGTACTTC,CASSGTGTGNSYEQYF
NA,TRBV5-1,NA,TRBJ1-5,TGCGCCAGCAGCTTGGTATATAGCAATCAGCCCCAGCATTTT,CASSLVYSNQPQHF
NA,TRBV7-3,NA,TRBJ2-7,TGTGCCAGCAGGGACGGCGGGGCATACGAGCAGTACTTC,CASRDGGAYEQYF
NA,TRBV5-4,TRBD2,TRBJ2-2,TGTGCCAGCAGTCCAAACCCGGGACTAGCGGGAGGGGCCACCGGGGAGCTGTTTTTT,CASSPNPGLAGGATGELFF
NA,TRBV7-6,TRBD2,TRBJ2-7,TGTGCCAGCAGTCGGCGGGAGGGCCATTACGAGCAGTACTTC,CASSRREGHYEQYF
NA,TRBV6-5,TRBD2,TRBJ2-3,TGTGCCAGCCAGCGGGAGGGCCACGGAGATACGCAGTATTTT,CASQREGHGDTQYF
NA,TRBV2,NA,TRBJ1-2,TGTGCCAGAGATGGCCTTAACTATGGCTACACCTTC,CARDGLNYGYTF
NA,TRBV19,TRBD1,TRBJ1-5,TGTGCCAGTACTCAACCGGGGACAGGGGGACAGCCCCAGCATTTT,CASTQPGTGGQPQHF
NA,TRBV7-8,TRBD2,TRBJ2-7,TGTGCCAGCAGCTTACAAGCGGGAGGGGTGTACGAGCAGTACTTC,CASSLQAGGVYEQYF
once,TRBV6-1,TRBD1,TRBJ1-4,TGTGCCAGTCGGACAGGACTTGAAAAACTGTTTTTT,CASRTGLEKLFF
NA,TRBV7-2,TRBD2,TRBJ2-7,TGTGCCAGCAGCTCCCGGACTAGCGGAAGTTCCTACGAGCAGTACTTC,CASSSRTSGSSYEQYF
NA,TRBV4-1,TRBD2,TRBJ2-7,TGCGCCAGCAGCCTCCGGGACTACACCTACGAGCAGTACTTC,CASSLRDYTYEQYF
NA,TRBV7-9,NA,TRBJ2-7,TGTGCCAGCAGTCCTCGTTCCTACGAGCAGTACTTC,CASSPRSYEQYF
NA,TRBV19,NA,TRBJ1-4,TGTGCCAGTAGTATCCTGGTCTCAGGGATTTATGAAAAACTGTTTTTT,CASSILVSGIYEKLFF
NA,TRBV27,NA,TRBJ1-3,TGTGCCAGCAGCCCGGGGGGCTACTCTGGAAACACCATATATTTT,CASSPGGYSGNTIYF
NA,TRBV7-8,NA,TRBJ2-7,TGTGCCAGCAGCCCACTAGATGTCGAGCAGTACTTC,CASSPLDVEQYF
NA,TRBV4-2,NA,TRBJ2-1,TGTGCCAGCAGCCAAGATTGGGCTGACTACAATGAGCAGTTCTTC,CASSQDWADYNEQFF